This T cell receptor (beta chain) was captured in a study of response to subunit inactivated influenza vaccine. TCRdb independently ran MiXCR on the RT-PCR reads; one entry per CDR3 protein. The sample shows about 190,000 distinct CDR3 sequences, roughly an eighth of them seen only once. Germline lookup yields CDR1 SQVTM and CDR2 ANQGSEA. V was pared by 4 bases and J by 6 bases, with 12 bases of the junction left unmatched. The CDR3 has 16 amino acids. This clonotype was picked up a small number of times. This sequence joins TRBV29-1 and TRBJ2-1, with 10 nucleotides matching TRBD2. The sequence was obtained from a middle-aged man who received an inactivated influenza vaccine. This specimen consisted of CD8+ T cells sorted from PBMCs, obtained more than 4 days after vaccination. CDR3 nucleotides: TGCAGCGTTGGTGGAGCTAGCGGGGGACCGATCAATGAGCAGTTCTTC. It specifies CSVGGASGGPINEQFF.